Sequencing of this TCR beta chain was carried out in a study of blood T cell repertoires in COVID-19. Clones were read by immunoSEQ multiplex PCR, and TCRdb kept only the in-frame ones, dropping some. The repertoire includes about 210,000 clones, around 91% of them detected once, and about 5% sits in the top ten. The junction had 9 bases not matched to a gene; V was cut back by 1 base and J by 4 bases. The CDR3 runs 15 residues. CDR1 and CDR2 from the germline V gene are GTSNPN and SVGIG (reference sequence). Sequencing was performed on peripheral blood. The clonotype originates from a middle-aged woman with acute or convalescent COVID-19. J is TRBJ1-1 and V is TRBV30; 7 nucleotides match TRBD1. In nucleotides, the CDR3 is TGTGCCTGGAGTGCCCGGGACAGAGGGAGCACTGAAGCTTTCTTT. Protein sequence: CAWSARDRGSTEAFF.